This TCR beta chain was recorded in a study of STAT5B mutations in CD4+ large granular lymphocyte leukemia. General study points: Without putative leukemic clones, patient CD4-sorted repertoires remained more clonal than healthy CD4+ repertoires. TRBV06-family usage was enriched in top patient clones (8/27) versus controls (2/35).

As concerns this clone: Its antigen is still unknown.

V was cut by 6 bases and J by 3 bases, with 11 bases left in between. CDR3 length: 13 residues. Germline V gene sequence: CDR1 SQVTM, CDR2 ANQGSEA. Method: immunoSEQ multiplex PCR; TCRdb's copy keeps in-frame clones and lacks some. Of about 40,000 clones detected, roughly 79% appear once; the ten largest clones hold about 3.6%. The chain employs TRBV29-1 and TRBJ1-4; D call uncertain. This TCR came from a human donor in good health. The sample comprised CD4+ T cells from blood buffy coats. CDR3 residues: CSVATVSNEKLFF. As DNA, the CDR3 is TGCAGCGTCGCGACGGTCTCTAATGAAAAACTGTTTTTT.